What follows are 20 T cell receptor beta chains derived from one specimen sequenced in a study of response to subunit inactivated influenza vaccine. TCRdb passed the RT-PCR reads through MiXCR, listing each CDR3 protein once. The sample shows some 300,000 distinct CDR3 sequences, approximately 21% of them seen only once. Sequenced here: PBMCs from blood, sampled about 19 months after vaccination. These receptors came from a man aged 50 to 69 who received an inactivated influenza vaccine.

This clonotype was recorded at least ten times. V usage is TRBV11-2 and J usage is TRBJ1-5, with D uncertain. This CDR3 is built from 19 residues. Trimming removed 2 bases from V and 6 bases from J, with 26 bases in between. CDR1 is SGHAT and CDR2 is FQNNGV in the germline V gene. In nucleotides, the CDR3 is TGTGCCAGCAGCTTAATCTCGAGGAGAGGGCAGACCTCGGGTCAGCCCCAGCATTTT. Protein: CASSLISRRGQTSGQPQHF.

The CDR3 nucleotides are TGTGCCAGCAGCTTATCGTCACAAACGAACACTGAAGCTTTCTTT. It specifies CASSLSSQTNTEAFF. The genes are TRBV11-2 and TRBJ1-1; no clear D. Per germline, CDR1 SGHAT and CDR2 FQNNGV. Trimming took off 2 bases at V and 1 base at J, with 11 bases between the two ends. The CDR3 extends over 15 amino acids.

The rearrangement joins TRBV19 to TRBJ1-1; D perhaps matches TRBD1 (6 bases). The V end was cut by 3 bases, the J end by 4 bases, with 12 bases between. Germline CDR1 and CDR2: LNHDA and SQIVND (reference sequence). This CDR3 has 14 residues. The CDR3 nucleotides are TGTGCCAGTAGTATCTCGTTACAGGGCACTGAAGCTTTCTTT. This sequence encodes CASSISLQGTEAFF.

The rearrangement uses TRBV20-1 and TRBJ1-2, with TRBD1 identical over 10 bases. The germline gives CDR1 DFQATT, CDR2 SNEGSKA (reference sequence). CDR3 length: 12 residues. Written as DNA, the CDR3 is TGCAGACCTAACCGGGACAGGGGTGGCTACACCTTC. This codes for CRPNRDRGGYTF.

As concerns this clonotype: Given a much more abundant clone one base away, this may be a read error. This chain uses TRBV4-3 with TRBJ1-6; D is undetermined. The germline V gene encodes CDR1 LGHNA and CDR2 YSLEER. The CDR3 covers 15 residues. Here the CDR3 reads CTSSQDYFGNSPLHF. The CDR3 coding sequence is TGCACCAGCAGCCAAGATTATTTCGGAAATTCACCCCTCCACTTT.

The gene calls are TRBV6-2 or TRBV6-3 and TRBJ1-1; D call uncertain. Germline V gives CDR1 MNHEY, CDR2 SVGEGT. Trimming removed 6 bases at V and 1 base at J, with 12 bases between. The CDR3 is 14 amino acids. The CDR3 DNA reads TGTGCCAGCAGCCCCACGATAGAGAACACTGAAGCTTTCTTT. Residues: CASSPTIENTEAFF.

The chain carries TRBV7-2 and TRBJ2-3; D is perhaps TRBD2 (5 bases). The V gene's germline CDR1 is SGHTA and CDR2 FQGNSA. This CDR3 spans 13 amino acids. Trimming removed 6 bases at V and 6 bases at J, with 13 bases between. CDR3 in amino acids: CASRSPPGDTQYF. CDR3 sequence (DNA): TGTGCCAGCAGATCCCCGCCGGGGGATACGCAGTATTTT.

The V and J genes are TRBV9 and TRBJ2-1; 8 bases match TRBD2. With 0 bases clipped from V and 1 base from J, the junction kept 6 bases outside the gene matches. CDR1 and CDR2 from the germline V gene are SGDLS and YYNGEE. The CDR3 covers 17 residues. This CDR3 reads CASSVGASGFSYNEQFF. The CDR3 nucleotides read TGTGCCAGCAGCGTAGGGGCTAGCGGGTTTTCCTACAATGAGCAGTTCTTC.

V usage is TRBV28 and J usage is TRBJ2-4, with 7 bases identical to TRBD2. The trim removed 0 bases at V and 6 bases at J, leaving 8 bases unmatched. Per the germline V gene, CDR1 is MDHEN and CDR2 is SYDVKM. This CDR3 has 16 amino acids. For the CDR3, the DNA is TGTGCCAGCAGTTTATGGACGGGAGGCCGGGGAAACATTCAGTACTTC. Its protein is CASSLWTGGRGNIQYF. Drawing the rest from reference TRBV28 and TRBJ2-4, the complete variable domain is DVKVTQSSRYLVKRTGEKVFLECVQDMDHENMFWYRQDPGLGLRLIYFSYDVKMKEKGDIPEGYSVSREKKERFSLILESASTNQTSMYLCASSLWTGGRGNIQYFGAGTRLSVL.

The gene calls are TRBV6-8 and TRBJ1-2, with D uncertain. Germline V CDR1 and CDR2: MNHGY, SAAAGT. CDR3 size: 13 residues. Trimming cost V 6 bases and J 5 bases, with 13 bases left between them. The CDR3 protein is CASSPLEEYGYTF. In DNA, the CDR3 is TGTGCCAGCAGCCCCTTAGAGGAGTATGGCTACACCTTC.

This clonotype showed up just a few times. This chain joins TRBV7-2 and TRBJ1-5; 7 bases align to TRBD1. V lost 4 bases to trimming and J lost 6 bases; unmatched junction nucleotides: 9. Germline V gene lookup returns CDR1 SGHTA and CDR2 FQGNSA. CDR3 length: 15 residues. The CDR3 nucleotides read TGTGCCAGCAGCTCTCAAACAGGGGTAATTCAGCCCCAGCATTTT. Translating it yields CASSSQTGVIQPQHF.

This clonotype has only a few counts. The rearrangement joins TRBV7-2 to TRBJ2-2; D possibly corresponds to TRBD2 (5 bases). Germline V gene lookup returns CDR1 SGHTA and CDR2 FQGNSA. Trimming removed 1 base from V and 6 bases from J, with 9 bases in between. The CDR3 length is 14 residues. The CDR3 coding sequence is TGTGCCAGCAGCTTAGGAGGGTTGGCCGGGGAGCTGTTTTTT. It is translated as CASSLGGLAGELFF.

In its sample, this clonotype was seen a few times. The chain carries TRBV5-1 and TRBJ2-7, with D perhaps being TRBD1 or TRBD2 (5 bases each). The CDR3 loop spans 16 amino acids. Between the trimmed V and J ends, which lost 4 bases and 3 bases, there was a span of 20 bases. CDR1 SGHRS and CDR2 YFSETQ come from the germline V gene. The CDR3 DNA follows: TGCGCCAGCAGCATAGGGACGTTCCCTGGGATCTACGAGCAGTACTTC. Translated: CASSIGTFPGIYEQYF.

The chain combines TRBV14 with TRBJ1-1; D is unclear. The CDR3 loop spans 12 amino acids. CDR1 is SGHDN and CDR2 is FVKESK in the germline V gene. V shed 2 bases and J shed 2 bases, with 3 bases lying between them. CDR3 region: CASSQKNTEAFF. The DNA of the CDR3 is TGTGCCAGCAGCCAAAAAAACACTGAAGCTTTCTTT.

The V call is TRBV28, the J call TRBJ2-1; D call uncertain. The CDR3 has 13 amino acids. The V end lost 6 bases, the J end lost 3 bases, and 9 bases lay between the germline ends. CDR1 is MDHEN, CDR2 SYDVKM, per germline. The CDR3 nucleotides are TGTGCCAGCAGCCCCGGCGGCTACAATGAGCAGTTCTTC. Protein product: CASSPGGYNEQFF.

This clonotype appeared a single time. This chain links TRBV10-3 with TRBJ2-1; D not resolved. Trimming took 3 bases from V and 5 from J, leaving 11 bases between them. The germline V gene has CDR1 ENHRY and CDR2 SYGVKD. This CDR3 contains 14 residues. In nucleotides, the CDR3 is TGTGCCATCAGTGATGAACTACCAAACAATGAGCAGTTCTTC. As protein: CAISDELPNNEQFF.

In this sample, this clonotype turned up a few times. This CDR3 is CASARASEAFF. In nucleotides, the CDR3 is TGTGCCAGCGCCCGGGCTTCTGAAGCTTTCTTT. The V gene is TRBV6-1, the J gene TRBJ1-1; D call uncertain. Looked up from germline, CDR1 is MNHNS and CDR2 is SASEGT. The CDR3 loop spans 11 amino acids. The V end was cut by 8 bases, the J end by 6 bases, with 10 bases between.

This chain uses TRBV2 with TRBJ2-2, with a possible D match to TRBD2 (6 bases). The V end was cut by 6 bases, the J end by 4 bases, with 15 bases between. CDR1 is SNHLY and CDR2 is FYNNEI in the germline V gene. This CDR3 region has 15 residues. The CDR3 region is CASSKMGGATGELFF. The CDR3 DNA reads TGTGCCAGCAGCAAGATGGGCGGGGCCACCGGGGAGCTGTTTTTT.

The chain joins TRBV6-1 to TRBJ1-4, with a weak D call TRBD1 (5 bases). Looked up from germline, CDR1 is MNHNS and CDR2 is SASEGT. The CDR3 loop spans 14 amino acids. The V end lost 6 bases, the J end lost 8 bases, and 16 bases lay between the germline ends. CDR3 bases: TGTGCCAGCAGGCCGGGACTCTCGGGGGAAAAACTGTTTTTT. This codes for CASRPGLSGEKLFF.

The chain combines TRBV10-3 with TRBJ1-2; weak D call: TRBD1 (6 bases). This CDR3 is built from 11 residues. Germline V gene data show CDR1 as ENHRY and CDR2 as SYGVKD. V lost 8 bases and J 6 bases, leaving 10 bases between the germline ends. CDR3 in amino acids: CAIAGADGYTF. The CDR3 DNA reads TGTGCCATCGCAGGGGCCGATGGCTACACCTTC.